Shown below are 9 T cell receptor beta chains from a single sample sequenced in a study of blood T cell repertoires in COVID-19. The data were produced by immunoSEQ multiplex PCR, yet TCRdb's version contains in-frame clones alone and is incomplete. The sample gives about 35,000 clones, 83% of which show up once; approximately 3.5% is in the top ten. The sequencing sample was made of peripheral blood. The receptors were gathered from a man in his forties or fifties with acute or convalescent COVID-19.

DNA for the CDR3: TGTGCCAGCAGTTACTCGTTTGACAGGTGGTCCGAAGCTTTCTTT. It yields the protein CASSYSFDRWSEAFF. The V call is TRBV6-2 or TRBV6-3, the J call TRBJ1-1; possible D gene TRBD1, 6 bases. This CDR3 is built from 15 residues. The germline V and J ends were trimmed by 0 bases and 8 bases, with 16 bases remaining between them. The V gene's germline CDR1 is MNHEY and CDR2 SVGEGT.

The rearrangement uses TRBV30 and TRBJ2-7; TRBD2 is a possible D gene (6 bases). The V gene lost 5 bases and the J gene lost 2 bases, with 16 bases spanning the gap. The CDR3 covers 14 residues. Germline CDR1 and CDR2: GTSNPN and SVGIG (reference sequence). CDR3 amino acids: CAWGGARTAYEQYF. Written as DNA, the CDR3 is TGTGCCTGGGGAGGGGCCCGAACGGCCTACGAGCAGTACTTC.

The chain is built from TRBV6-2 or TRBV6-3 and TRBJ2-1; D might be TRBD2 (5 bases). CDR3 length: 16 amino acids. Trimming removed 5 bases from V and 2 bases from J, with 16 bases in between. Germline CDR1 reads MNHEY; CDR2 reads SVGEGT. The CDR3 coding sequence is TGTGCCAGCAGTACCCCACTAGGCCCCACCTACAATGAGCAGTTCTTC. This codes for CASSTPLGPTYNEQFF.

This chain joins TRBV5-4 and TRBJ2-1; D unclear. Trimming took 4 bases from V and 5 from J, leaving 10 bases between them. The CDR3 is 13 amino acids. Germline CDR1 reads SGHNT; CDR2 reads YYREEE (reference sequence). The CDR3 sequence is CASSETSNNEQFF. The CDR3, as DNA: TGTGCCAGCAGCGAAACTTCGAACAATGAGCAGTTCTTC.

Only a few counts were recorded for this clone. This sequence joins TRBV7-6 and TRBJ2-7; no reliable D call. CDR3 length: 13 residues. Germline lookup yields CDR1 SGHVS and CDR2 FNYEAQ. V lost 5 bases, J lost 6 bases, and 14 bases lay in between. Written as DNA, the CDR3 is TGTGCCAGCAGCGATTTGCGGTCTAGCGAGCAGTACTTC. It translates to CASSDLRSSEQYF.

The chain employs TRBV10-2 and TRBJ1-1, with TRBD1 as a possible D gene (5 bases). Germline loops: CDR1 WSHSY, CDR2 SAAADI. This CDR3 has 14 residues. V shed 2 bases and J shed 5 bases, with 12 bases lying between them. The CDR3 DNA follows: TGCGCCAGCAGTGAGGACGTCAGGGATACTGAAGCTTTCTTT. Protein product: CASSEDVRDTEAFF.

The chain combines TRBV11-2 with TRBJ1-1, with D maybe TRBD1 (5 bases). Germline CDR1 is SGHAT and CDR2 is FQNNGV. V was trimmed by 5 bases and J by 1 base, leaving 8 bases between them. The CDR3 consists of 13 residues. As DNA, the CDR3 is TGTGCCAGCAGCACGCAGGGGAACACTGAAGCTTTCTTT. Translation gives CASSTQGNTEAFF.

This chain joins TRBV4-1 and TRBJ2-7, with 9 bases aligning to TRBD1. V trimming: 3 bases; J trimming: 0 bases; junction bases outside the gene matches: 6. CDR3 length: 16 residues. CDR1 and CDR2 from the germline V gene are MGHRA and YSYEKL. This CDR3 reads CASSQTPGQGSYEQYF. The CDR3, as DNA: TGCGCCAGCAGCCAGACACCGGGACAGGGCTCCTACGAGCAGTACTTC.

About this clone itself: In the same sample, other DNA sequences code for this CDR3. The rearrangement uses TRBV6-5 and TRBJ1-4; D perhaps matches TRBD1 (5 bases). Germline V CDR1 and CDR2: MNHEY, SVGAGI. The CDR3 totals 15 residues. V was trimmed by 7 bases and J by 5 bases, leaving 17 bases between them. The DNA of the CDR3 is TGTGCCAGCATGAGACGGCAGGGTGGGAATGAAAAACTGTTTTTT. This sequence encodes CASMRRQGGNEKLFF.